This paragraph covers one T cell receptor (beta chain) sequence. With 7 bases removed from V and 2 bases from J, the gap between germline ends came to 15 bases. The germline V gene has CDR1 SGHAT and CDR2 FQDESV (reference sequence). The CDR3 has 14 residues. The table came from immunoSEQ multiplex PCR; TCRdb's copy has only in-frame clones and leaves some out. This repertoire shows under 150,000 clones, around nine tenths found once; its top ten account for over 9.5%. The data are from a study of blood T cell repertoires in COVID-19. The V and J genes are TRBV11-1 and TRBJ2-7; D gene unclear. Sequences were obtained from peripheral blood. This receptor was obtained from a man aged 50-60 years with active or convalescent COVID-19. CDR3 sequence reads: CASTPSGAPYEQYF. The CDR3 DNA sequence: TGTGCCAGCACCCCCTCAGGTGCTCCCTACGAGCAGTACTTC. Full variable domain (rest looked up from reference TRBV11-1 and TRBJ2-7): EAEVAQSPRYKITEKSQAVAFWCDPISGHATLYWYRQILGQGPELLVQFQDESVVDDSQLPKDRFSAERLKGVDSTLKIQPAELGDSAMYLCASTPSGAPYEQYFGPGTRLTVT.